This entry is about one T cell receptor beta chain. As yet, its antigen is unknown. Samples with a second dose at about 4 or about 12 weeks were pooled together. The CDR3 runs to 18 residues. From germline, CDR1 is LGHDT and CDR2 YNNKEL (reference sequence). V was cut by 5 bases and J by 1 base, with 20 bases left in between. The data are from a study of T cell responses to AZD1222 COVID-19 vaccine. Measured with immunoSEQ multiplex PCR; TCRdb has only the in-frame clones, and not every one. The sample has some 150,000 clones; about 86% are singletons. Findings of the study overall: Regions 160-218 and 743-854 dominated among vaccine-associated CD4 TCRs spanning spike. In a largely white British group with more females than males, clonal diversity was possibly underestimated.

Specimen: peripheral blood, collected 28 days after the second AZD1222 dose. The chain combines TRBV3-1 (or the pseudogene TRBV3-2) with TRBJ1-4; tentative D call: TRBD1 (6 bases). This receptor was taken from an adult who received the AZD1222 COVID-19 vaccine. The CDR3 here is CASSDAKRRTETNEKLFF. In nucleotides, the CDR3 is TGTGCCAGCAGCGACGCTAAGAGACGGACAGAAACTAATGAAAAACTGTTTTTT.